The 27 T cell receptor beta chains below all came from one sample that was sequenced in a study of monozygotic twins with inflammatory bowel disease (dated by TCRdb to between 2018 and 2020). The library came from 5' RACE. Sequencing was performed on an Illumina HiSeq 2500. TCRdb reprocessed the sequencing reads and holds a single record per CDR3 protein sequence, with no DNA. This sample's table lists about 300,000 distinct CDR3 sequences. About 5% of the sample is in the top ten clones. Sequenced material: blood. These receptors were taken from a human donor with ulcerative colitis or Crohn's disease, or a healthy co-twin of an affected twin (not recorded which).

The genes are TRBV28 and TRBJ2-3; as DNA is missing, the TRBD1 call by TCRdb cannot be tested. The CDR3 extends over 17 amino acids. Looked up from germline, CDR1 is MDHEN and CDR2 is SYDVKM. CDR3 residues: CASSYGQGLRITDTQYF.

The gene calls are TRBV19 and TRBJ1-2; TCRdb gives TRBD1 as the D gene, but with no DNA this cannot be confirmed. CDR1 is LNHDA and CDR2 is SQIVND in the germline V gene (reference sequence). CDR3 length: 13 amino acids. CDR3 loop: CASSHAGSYGYTF.

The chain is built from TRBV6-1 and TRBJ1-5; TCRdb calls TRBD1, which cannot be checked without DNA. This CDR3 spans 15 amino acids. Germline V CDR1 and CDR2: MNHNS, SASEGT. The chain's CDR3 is CASSLNRAGNQPQHF.

CDR3 sequence reads: CASRVGELDSPLHF. The gene calls are TRBV12-3 or TRBV12-4 and TRBJ1-6. The CDR3 covers 14 residues.

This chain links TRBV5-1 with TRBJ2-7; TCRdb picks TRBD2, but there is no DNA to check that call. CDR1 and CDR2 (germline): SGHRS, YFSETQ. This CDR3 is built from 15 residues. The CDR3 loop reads CASSSVAGSNYEQYF.

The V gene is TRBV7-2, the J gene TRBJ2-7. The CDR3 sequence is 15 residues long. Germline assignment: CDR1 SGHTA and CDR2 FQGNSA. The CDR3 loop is CASSLSHGDIYEQYF.

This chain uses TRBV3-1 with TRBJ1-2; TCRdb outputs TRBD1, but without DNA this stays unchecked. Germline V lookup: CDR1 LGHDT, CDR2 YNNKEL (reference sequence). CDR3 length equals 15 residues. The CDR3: CASSQRDRESWGYTF. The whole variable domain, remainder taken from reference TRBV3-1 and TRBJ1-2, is DTAVSQTPKYLVTQMGNDKSIKCEQNLGHDTMYWYKQDSKKFLKIMFSYNNKELIINETVPNRFSPKSPDKAHLNLHINSLELGDSAVYFCASSQRDRESWGYTFGSGTRLTVV.

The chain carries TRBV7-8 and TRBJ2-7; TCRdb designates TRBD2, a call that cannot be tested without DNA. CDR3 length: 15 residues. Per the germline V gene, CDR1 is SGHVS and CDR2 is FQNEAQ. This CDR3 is CASSRTSGGSHEQYF.

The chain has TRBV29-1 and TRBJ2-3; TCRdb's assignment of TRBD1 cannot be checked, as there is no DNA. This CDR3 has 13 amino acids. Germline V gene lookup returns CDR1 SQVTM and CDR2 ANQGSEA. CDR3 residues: CSVVLGVTDTQYF.

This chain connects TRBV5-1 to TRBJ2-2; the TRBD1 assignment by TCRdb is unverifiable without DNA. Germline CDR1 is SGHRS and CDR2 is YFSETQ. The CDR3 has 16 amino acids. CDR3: CASSLISRGHTGELFF.

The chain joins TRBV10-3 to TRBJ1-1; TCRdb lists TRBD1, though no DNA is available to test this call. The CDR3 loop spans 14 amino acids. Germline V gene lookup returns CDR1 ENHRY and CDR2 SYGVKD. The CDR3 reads CAISFRVGGTEAFF.

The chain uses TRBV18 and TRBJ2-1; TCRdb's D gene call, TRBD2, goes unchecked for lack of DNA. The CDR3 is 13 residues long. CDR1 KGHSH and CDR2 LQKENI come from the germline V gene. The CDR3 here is CASLAYTYNEQFF.

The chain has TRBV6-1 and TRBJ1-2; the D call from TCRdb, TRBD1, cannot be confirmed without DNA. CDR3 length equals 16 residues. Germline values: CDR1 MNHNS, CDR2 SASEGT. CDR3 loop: CASSEGTSRLNYGYTF.

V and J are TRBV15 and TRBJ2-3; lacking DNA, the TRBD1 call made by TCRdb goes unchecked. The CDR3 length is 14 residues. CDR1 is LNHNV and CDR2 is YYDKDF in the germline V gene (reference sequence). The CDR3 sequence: CATTLLGGADTQYF.

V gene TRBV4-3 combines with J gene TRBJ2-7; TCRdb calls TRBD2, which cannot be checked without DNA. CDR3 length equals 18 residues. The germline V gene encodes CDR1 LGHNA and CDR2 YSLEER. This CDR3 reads CASSQVSRGLAGVHEQYF.

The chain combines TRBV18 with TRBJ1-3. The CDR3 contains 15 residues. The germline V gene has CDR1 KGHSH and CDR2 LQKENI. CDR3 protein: CASSPLGNTGNTIYF.

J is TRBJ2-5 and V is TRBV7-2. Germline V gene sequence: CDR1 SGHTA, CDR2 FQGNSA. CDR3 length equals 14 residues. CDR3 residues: CASSPQLLRETQYF.

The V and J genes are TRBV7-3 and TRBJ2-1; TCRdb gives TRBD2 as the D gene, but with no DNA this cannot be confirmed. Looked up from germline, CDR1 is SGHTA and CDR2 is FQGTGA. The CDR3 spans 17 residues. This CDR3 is CASSLRSGTSKHNEQFF.

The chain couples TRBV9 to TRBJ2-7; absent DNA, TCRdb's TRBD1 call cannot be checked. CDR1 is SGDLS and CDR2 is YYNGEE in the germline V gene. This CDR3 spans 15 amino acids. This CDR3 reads CASSPIGTGVGEQYF. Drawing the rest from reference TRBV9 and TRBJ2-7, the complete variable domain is DSGVTQTPKHLITATGQRVTLRCSPRSGDLSVYWYQQSLDQGLQFLIQYYNGEERAKGNILERFSAQQFPDLHSELNLSSLELGDSALYFCASSPIGTGVGEQYFGPGTRLTVT.

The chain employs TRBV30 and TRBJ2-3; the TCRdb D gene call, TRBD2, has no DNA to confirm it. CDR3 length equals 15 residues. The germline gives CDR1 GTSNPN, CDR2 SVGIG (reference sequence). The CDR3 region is CAWSEGLANTDTQYF.

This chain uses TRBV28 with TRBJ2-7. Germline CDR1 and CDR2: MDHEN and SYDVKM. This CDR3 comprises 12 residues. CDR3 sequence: CASSPIPWEQYF.

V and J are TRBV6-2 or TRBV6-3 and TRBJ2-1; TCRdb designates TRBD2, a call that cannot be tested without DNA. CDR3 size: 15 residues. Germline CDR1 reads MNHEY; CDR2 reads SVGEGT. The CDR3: CASSYSRGRYNEQFF.

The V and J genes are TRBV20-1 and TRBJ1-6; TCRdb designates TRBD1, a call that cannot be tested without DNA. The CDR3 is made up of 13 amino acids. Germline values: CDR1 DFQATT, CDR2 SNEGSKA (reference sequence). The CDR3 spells CSARDTGNSPLHF.

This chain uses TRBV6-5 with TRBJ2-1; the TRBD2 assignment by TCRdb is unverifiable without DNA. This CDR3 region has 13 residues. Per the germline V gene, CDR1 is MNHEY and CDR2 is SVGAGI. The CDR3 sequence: CASAGGGYNEQFF.

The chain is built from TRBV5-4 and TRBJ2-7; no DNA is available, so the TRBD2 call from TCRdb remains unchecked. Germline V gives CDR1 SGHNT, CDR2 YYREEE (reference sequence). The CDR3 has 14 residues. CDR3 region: CASSQSSVPYEQYF.

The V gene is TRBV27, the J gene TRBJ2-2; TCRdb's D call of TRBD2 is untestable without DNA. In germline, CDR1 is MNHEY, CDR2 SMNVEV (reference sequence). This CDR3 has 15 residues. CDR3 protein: CARVLECGDGRELFF.

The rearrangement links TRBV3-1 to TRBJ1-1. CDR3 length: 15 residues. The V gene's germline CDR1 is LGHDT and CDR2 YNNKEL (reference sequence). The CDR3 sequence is CASSQDISSNTEAFF.